The subject of this entry is one T cell receptor beta chain. Its specificity is not known. This sample is part of a study of shared clonotypes between healthy human individuals. Background on the study: Used for every donor were three CD4 naive, three CD4 memory, two CD8 naive and one CD8 memory plate. The study, taken as a whole, reports: Researchers found naive subsets generally carried larger estimated richness than memory subsets.

The CDR3 is 15 residues long. V was pared by 7 bases and J by 2 bases, with 10 bases of the junction left unmatched. Germline CDR1 reads MNHNS; CDR2 reads SASEGT. All donors qualified as healthy HIV-negative adults and had experienced no recent acute infections or vaccinations. TCRdb keeps only in-frame clones here, not all; method: immunoSEQ multiplex PCR. The table includes 2 million to 3 million clones, 93% detected once. This TCR was recovered from a man in his late teens or twenties in good health. Some clones in this sample may be carry-over from other donors' samples. The J gene is TRBJ2-5, the V gene TRBV6-1; 7 bases match TRBD1. Sequencing was done on a sample of naive CD4+ T cells from PBMCs. Subset in this sample: CD45RA+ positively selected. The CDR3 DNA reads as TGTGCCAGCAACAACAGGGGTGAAGCTCAAGAGACCCAGTACTTC. Translating it yields CASNNRGEAQETQYF.